Listed below are T cell receptor beta chains from one sample, sequenced in a study of T cell responses to AZD1222 COVID-19 vaccine. Libraries were prepared by immunoSEQ multiplex PCR; TCRdb keeps only in-frame clonotypes and omits some of them. Of 100,000 to 120,000 clones detected, roughly 90% appear once; the ten largest clones hold 7.5% to 9%. This sample comprised peripheral blood, obtained on day 0 of AZD1222 vaccination. All receptors come from an adult in good health. CDR3s include the opening cysteine and the closing phenylalanine or tryptophan. A D gene is named only where the DNA matches it firmly. The size field is filled for only some rows; it gives once, few, many or a size class.

V gene	D gene	clone size	J gene	CDR3 protein	CDR3 DNA
TRBV29-1	TRBD2	NA	TRBJ2-7	CSALGGEYEQYF	TGCAGCGCCTTGGGAGGGGAATACGAGCAGTACTTC
TRBV19	NA	NA	TRBJ1-5	CASSPGTEGNQPQHF	TGTGCCAGTAGTCCGGGAACCGAGGGCAATCAGCCCCAGCATTTT
TRBV7-2	NA	once	TRBJ2-7	CASRGGQGYEQYF	TGTGCCAGCAGGGGTGGGCAGGGTTACGAGCAGTACTTC
TRBV10-2	NA	once	TRBJ1-1	CASSPRATNTEAFF	TGCGCCAGCAGCCCCCGGGCGACGAACACTGAAGCTTTCTTT
TRBV9	NA	NA	TRBJ2-1	CASSVNPGTYEQFF	TGTGCCAGCAGCGTAAATCCAGGGACATACGAGCAGTTCTTC
TRBV30	TRBD1	NA	TRBJ1-5	CAWSARGGTGVFQPQHF	TGTGCCTGGAGTGCCAGGGGAGGGACAGGGGTTTTTCAGCCCCAGCATTTT
TRBV30	NA	NA	TRBJ1-2	CAWSVDGGLVGYTF	TGTGCCTGGAGTGTAGATGGGGGGTTAGTTGGCTACACCTTC
TRBV11-3	NA	once	TRBJ1-1	CATGGLLNTEAFF	TGTGCCACCGGGGGATTGTTGAACACTGAAGCTTTCTTT
TRBV15	TRBD1	NA	TRBJ2-7	CATSRSRTGAGEQYF	TGTGCCACCAGCAGATCCCGGACAGGGGCAGGCGAGCAGTACTTC
TRBV7-3	NA	NA	TRBJ2-1	CASSPHDSNEQFF	TGTGCCAGCAGCCCCCACGACAGCAATGAGCAGTTCTTC
TRBV6-5	NA	NA	TRBJ1-1	CASSYTTAVISPEAFF	TGTGCCAGCAGTTACACGACGGCGGTTATCAGTCCTGAAGCTTTCTTT
TRBV6-5	NA	NA	TRBJ1-2	CAGKHGTKLYGYTF	TGTGCCGGCAAACACGGGACAAAGCTCTATGGCTACACCTTC
TRBV18	NA	NA	TRBJ1-4	CASTSGTNEKLFF	TGTGCCAGCACCTCAGGAACTAATGAAAAACTGTTTTTT
TRBV28	TRBD1	NA	TRBJ1-1	CASSRRGRDTEAFF	TGTGCCAGCAGCAGAAGGGGGCGGGACACTGAAGCTTTCTTT
TRBV7-8	NA	NA	TRBJ1-2	CASSLAGSGYGYTF	TGTGCCAGCAGCTTAGCTGGCAGCGGCTATGGCTACACCTTC
TRBV19	NA	NA	TRBJ1-5	CASTTGHIYQPQHF	TGTGCCAGTACTACCGGACACATATATCAGCCCCAGCATTTT
TRBV7-9	TRBD1	NA	TRBJ1-3	CASSGGQRTDTIYF	TGTGCCAGCAGCGGGGGACAGCGAACGGACACCATATATTTT
TRBV28	NA	NA	TRBJ1-1	CASSFITANTEAFF	TGTGCCAGCAGTTTTATAACAGCGAACACTGAAGCTTTCTTT